These 24 T cell receptor beta chains were sequenced from one sample in a study of T-cell memory formation after mild COVID-19 (dated by TCRdb to about 2021). The library relied on 5' RACE. The instrument was an Illumina NovaSeq 6000. TCRdb reprocessed the public reads (quality trimming at Q25 with fastp, clone calling with MiXCR) and kept in-frame beta chains. Entries are consolidated by CDR3 protein sequence, retaining the most common genes and DNA. A total of about 320,000 distinct CDR3 sequences appear in this sample, more than 13% of them only once. Of the sample, roughly 23% is held by the ten largest clones. The sequencing sample was made of PBMCs or a T cell subset sorted from them (not recorded which). The receptors shown here come from a man in his late teens or twenties who had mild COVID-19 (a few samples of this study predate the infection). The sample titles of this study are shuffled in the database, so cell type and time point are left out; the donor was told from shared clones.

The sample holds many counts of this clonotype. The chain uses TRBV15 and TRBJ2-7; D gene uncertain. The CDR3 has 13 residues. The germline CDR1 and CDR2 sequences are LNHNV and YYDKDF (reference sequence). V gave up 6 bases and J gave up 2 bases, with 11 bases separating them. Here the CDR3 DNA reads TGTGCCACCAGTCCTGGTACGGCCTACGAGCAGTACTTC. The encoded protein is CATSPGTAYEQYF.

This clonotype was detected many times. The rearrangement uses TRBV3-1 and TRBJ1-2; perhaps TRBD1 as D (5 bases). Germline V gene data show CDR1 as LGHDT and CDR2 as YNNKEL (reference sequence). The V and J ends lost 6 bases and 4 bases respectively, with 12 bases between them. CDR3 length: 13 residues. The DNA of the CDR3 is TGTGCCAGCAGTCAGCAGGGAAGCTATGGCTACACCTTC. As protein: CASSQQGSYGYTF.

The V gene is TRBV7-3, the J gene TRBJ2-1; D may be TRBD1 or TRBD2 (6 bases each). V was shortened by 5 bases and J by 7 bases, with 12 bases between the two germline ends. CDR3 length: 13 residues. Germline assignment: CDR1 SGHTA and CDR2 FQGTGA. The CDR3 DNA is TGTGCCAGCAGCCGAGAGGGGGGAAATGAGCAGTTCTTC. This codes for CASSREGGNEQFF.

This clonotype has more than one count but fewer than ten. This sequence joins TRBV27 and TRBJ2-3; TRBD1 agrees at 7 bases. This CDR3 is 13 amino acids long. The germline V gene has CDR1 MNHEY and CDR2 SMNVEV (reference sequence). J was trimmed by 6 bases and V by 6 bases; bases with no gene match: 6. CDR3 nucleotides: TGTGCCAGCAGAAGAGACAGGGCCGATACGCAGTATTTT. Its protein product is CASRRDRADTQYF.

This clonotype was detected only a few times. The J gene is TRBJ2-5, the V gene TRBV7-2, with TRBD1 identical over 7 bases. Germline V gives CDR1 SGHTA, CDR2 FQGNSA. V lost 3 bases and J lost 5; bases outside the gene matches: 9. This CDR3 has 15 residues. CDR3 amino acids: CASSLVGGWDETQYF. DNA for the CDR3: TGTGCCAGCAGCTTGGTAGGGGGCTGGGATGAGACCCAGTACTTC.

In regard to this clonotype: Mismatch with germline at one junction end may stem from a read error. The chain combines TRBV7-2 with TRBJ2-2; the D is unclear. This CDR3 region has 14 residues. Germline loops: CDR1 SGHTA, CDR2 FQGNSA. CDR3 nucleotide sequence: TGTGCCAGCACCTTAGTAGTCAGCACCGGGGAGCTGTTTTTT. It codes for CASTLVVSTGELFF. Complete variable domain (other parts from reference TRBV7-2 and TRBJ2-2): GAGVSQSPSNKVTEKGKDVELRCDPISGHTALYWYRQSLGQGLEFLIYFQGNSAPDKSGLPSDRFSAERTGGSVSTLTIQRTQQEDSAVYLCASTLVVSTGELFFGEGSRLTVL.

This chain uses TRBV3-2 with TRBJ2-7; the table's D call of TRBD1 was not tested on the DNA. TRBV3-2 is listed as a pseudogene. This CDR3 is built from 11 residues. The CDR3: CASITPPEQYV. The CDR3 DNA is TGTGCCAGCATAACCCCCCCCGAGCAGTACGTC.

The gene calls are TRBV5-1 and TRBJ2-6; a possible D gene is TRBD2 (6 bases). The CDR3 runs to 18 residues. From germline, CDR1 is SGHRS and CDR2 YFSETQ. V lost 1 base and J lost 0, with 14 bases in between. CDR3 sequence reads: CASSLFGGPRSGANVLTF. The CDR3 nucleotides read TGCGCCAGCAGCTTGTTCGGGGGACCCCGCTCTGGGGCCAACGTCCTGACTTTC.

V is TRBV28 and J is TRBJ2-5, with a weak D call TRBD1 (6 bases). This CDR3 contains 13 residues. Trimming removed 6 bases from V and 5 bases from J, with 13 bases in between. CDR1 MDHEN and CDR2 SYDVKM come from the germline V gene. The CDR3 protein is CASRLGTPETQYF. In DNA, the CDR3 is TGTGCCAGCAGGCTCGGGACACCCGAGACCCAGTACTTC.

This chain joins TRBV6-4 and TRBJ1-2; D is uncertain. Per the germline V gene, CDR1 is MRHNA and CDR2 is SNTAGT. The length of the CDR3 is 16 residues. V lost 3 bases and J 7 bases, leaving 21 bases between the germline ends. The CDR3 sequence: CASSEVWNSLGGGYTF. The CDR3 DNA reads TGTGCCAGCAGTGAGGTCTGGAACTCCCTGGGAGGTGGCTACACCTTC.

The chain has TRBV5-5 and TRBJ1-2; D is perhaps TRBD1 (5 bases). The V end lost 4 bases, the J end lost 1 base, and 11 bases lay between the germline ends. Germline CDR1 and CDR2: SGHKS and YYEKEE (reference sequence). The CDR3 is 14 residues long. The CDR3 DNA reads as TGTGCCAGCAGCCCGCGGACAATTAACTATGGCTACACCTTC. Translating it yields CASSPRTINYGYTF. Supplemented by reference TRBV5-5 and TRBJ1-2, the full variable domain reads DAGVTQSPTHLIKTRGQQVTLRCSPISGHKSVSWYQQVLGQGPQFIFQYYEKEERGRGNFPDRFSARQFPNYSSELNVNALLLGDSALYLCASSPRTINYGYTFGSGTRLTVV.

V gene TRBV7-9 combines with J gene TRBJ1-4; D might be TRBD1 (5 bases). The V end was cut by 2 bases, the J end by 7 bases, with 8 bases between. There are 13 residues in the CDR3. Germline V lookup: CDR1 SEHNR, CDR2 FQNEAQ (reference sequence). The chain's CDR3 is CASSLQGFEKLFF. DNA of the CDR3: TGTGCCAGCAGCTTACAGGGTTTTGAAAAACTGTTTTTT.

The chain recombines TRBV10-2 with TRBJ1-2; no clear D. Germline V gene data show CDR1 as WSHSY and CDR2 as SAAADI. The CDR3 totals 14 residues. Trimming removed 4 bases from V and 0 bases from J, with 9 bases in between. DNA of the CDR3: TGCGCCAGCAGTGCCCGGGTTTCTAACTATGGCTACACCTTC. This encodes CASSARVSNYGYTF.

The DNA of the CDR3 is TGCGCCAGCAGCCCCACGACAGGGGGCAGCGAAAAACTGTTTTTT. This translates into CASSPTTGGSEKLFF. The chain links TRBV5-1 to TRBJ1-4, with 10 bases identical to TRBD1. The CDR3 spans 15 residues. V shed 4 bases, J shed 8 bases, and the junction held 8 bases outside the gene matches. Germline lookup yields CDR1 SGHRS and CDR2 YFSETQ.

The chain joins TRBV6-5 to TRBJ2-3, with 8 bases identical to TRBD2. Looked up from germline, CDR1 is MNHEY and CDR2 is SVGAGI. This CDR3 contains 16 residues. Germline trimming cut 5 bases from V and 5 bases from J; bases unmatched to any gene: 12. The CDR3 sequence is CASSPAPRGDIDTQYF. The CDR3 DNA sequence: TGTGCCAGCAGTCCCGCCCCGCGGGGGGATATAGATACGCAGTATTTT.

This clonotype was picked up a small number of times. The rearrangement links TRBV12-3 or TRBV12-4 to TRBJ1-2; D call uncertain. The V end lost 6 bases, the J end lost 8 bases, and 16 bases lay between the germline ends. The CDR3 has 13 amino acids. CDR3 coding DNA: TGTGCCAGCAGACAACCAGGATGGCTGGGCTACACCTTC. Encoded protein: CASRQPGWLGYTF.

The chain carries TRBV5-1 and TRBJ1-4; a possible D gene is TRBD1 (6 bases). Trimming removed 4 bases at V and 3 bases at J, with 7 bases between. The CDR3 totals 13 residues. Germline V gene lookup returns CDR1 SGHRS and CDR2 YFSETQ. This CDR3 reads CASSQGPNEKLFF. CDR3 sequence (DNA): TGCGCCAGCAGCCAGGGGCCTAATGAAAAACTGTTTTTT.

The rearrangement links TRBV5-1 to TRBJ2-3, with 10 bases matching TRBD2. Germline loops: CDR1 SGHRS, CDR2 YFSETQ. The trim removed 0 bases at V and 2 bases at J, leaving 6 bases unmatched. The CDR3 is 17 amino acids. The CDR3 loop reads CASSLALAGAPTDTQYF. The CDR3 coding sequence is TGCGCCAGCAGCTTGGCCCTAGCGGGGGCCCCCACAGATACGCAGTATTTT.

This clonotype showed up just a few times. The J gene is TRBJ1-5, the V gene TRBV12-3 or TRBV12-4; a possible D gene is TRBD1 (6 bases). V was cut by 1 base and J by 6 bases, with 13 bases left in between. The CDR3 runs 15 residues. CDR3 bases: TGTGCCAGCAGTTTAGAAGGGGGTGTGAGTCAGCCCCAGCATTTT. This gives the protein CASSLEGGVSQPQHF.

This rearrangement joins TRBV13 to TRBJ2-6; D unclear. CDR1 and CDR2 (germline): PRHDT, FYEKMQ (reference sequence). V lost 5 bases to trimming and J lost 0 bases, with 14 bases between them. The CDR3 contains 17 residues. The CDR3 bases are TGTGCCAGCAGCAAGAGGACGGCTAGCTCTGGGGCCAACGTCCTGACTTTC. Its protein is CASSKRTASSGANVLTF.

This sequence joins TRBV19 and TRBJ1-2, with a weak D call TRBD1 (6 bases). CDR3 size: 10 residues. V was cut by 9 bases and J by 8 bases, with 10 bases left in between. The germline V gene encodes CDR1 LNHDA and CDR2 SQIVND (reference sequence). In nucleotides, the CDR3 is TGTGCCAGGAGGGGGTACGGCTACACCTTC. It is translated as CARRGYGYTF.

V gene TRBV7-3 combines with J gene TRBJ2-1; TRBD2 aligns across 8 bases. J lost 6 bases, V lost 2 bases, and 6 bases had no gene match. Per the germline V gene, CDR1 is SGHTA and CDR2 is FQGTGA. CDR3 length: 15 amino acids. CDR3 amino acids: CASSLGGGLPNEQFF. The CDR3 DNA reads as TGTGCCAGCAGCTTAGGCGGGGGGCTCCCCAATGAGCAGTTCTTC.

This clonotype was counted at least ten times. V and J are TRBV7-3 and TRBJ2-3; 10 bases align to TRBD2. J gave up 0 bases and V 0 bases, and 12 bases lay outside the gene matches. Germline loops: CDR1 SGHTA, CDR2 FQGTGA. This CDR3 has 20 amino acids. This chain's CDR3 is CASSLTSPSLAGESTDTQYF. The CDR3 bases are TGTGCCAGCAGCTTAACGTCCCCTAGCCTAGCGGGGGAAAGCACAGATACGCAGTATTTT.

This clonotype was counted between two and nine times. The rearrangement links TRBV20-1 to TRBJ1-5; D is uncertain. The V end lost 2 bases, the J end lost 3 bases, and 8 bases lay between the germline ends. The germline V gene encodes CDR1 DFQATT and CDR2 SNEGSKA (reference sequence). The CDR3 sequence is 13 residues long. The CDR3 DNA follows: TGCAGTGCTAGAAACCTTCCCAATCAGCCCCAGCATTTT. It is translated as CSARNLPNQPQHF.